The TCR beta chain described here comes from a study of T cell changes during pregnancy in multiple sclerosis. TCRdb's table, derived via immunoSEQ multiplex PCR, lists solely in-frame clones and lacks some. Of around 50,000 clones listed, approximately 90% are singletons. Unmatched junction bases numbered 5, after V lost 5 bases and J lost 13 bases. The CDR3 runs to 13 residues. The germline V gene has CDR1 SEHNR and CDR2 FQNEAQ (reference sequence). The material was CD4+ T cells from peripheral blood mononuclear cells, obtained after pregnancy. The chain has TRBV7-9 and TRBJ1-6; TRBD1 aligns across 10 bases. The source of this sequence is a female donor with multiple sclerosis, enrolled in a pregnancy study. The CDR3 loop is CASSGQGVLPLHF. CDR3 coding DNA: TGTGCCAGCAGCGGACAGGGGGTCTTGCCCCTCCACTTT. Combining the CDR3 with reference TRBV7-9 and TRBJ1-6 gives the whole variable domain DTGVSQNPRHKITKRGQNVTFRCDPISEHNRLYWYRQTLGQGPEFLTYFQNEAQLEKSRLLSDRFSAERPKGSFSTLEIQRTEQGDSAMYLCASSGQGVLPLHFGNGTRLTVT.